A selection of T cell receptor beta chains follows, all from one sample in a study of early T cells in non-severe SARS-CoV-2 infection. TCRdb reprocessed the 5' RACE reads with MiXCR, giving one entry per CDR3 protein. The sample shows tens of thousands of distinct CDR3 sequences, over 9% of them seen only once. This sample comprised whole blood, obtained at baseline. Receptors originate from an adult who was a healthcare worker with PCR-confirmed SARS-CoV-2 infection or an uninfected control (not recorded which). The CDR3 runs from the conserved cysteine through the conserved F or W. A D gene is named only where the DNA matches it firmly. Clone size, where shown, is once, few, many, or a class for clones that have expanded.

d_call	v_call	clone_size	j_call	cdr3_aa	cdr3_nt
.	TRBV20-1	few	TRBJ2-5	CSAPAYSGTQYF	TGCAGTGCTCCTGCCTACTCCGGGACCCAGTACTTC
TRBD1	TRBV6-5	few	TRBJ1-1	CASSKTGQAFF	TGTGCCAGCAGCAAGACAGGGCAAGCTTTCTTT
.	TRBV11-2	.	TRBJ2-1	CASSLSRAPWGRNNEQFF	TGTGCCAGCAGCCTCAGCCGCGCACCCTGGGGACGGAACAATGAGCAGTTCTTC
.	TRBV11-2	few	TRBJ2-3	CASSPRPVDTQYF	TGTGCCAGCAGCCCTCGCCCCGTGGATACGCAGTATTTT
.	TRBV7-9	many	TRBJ2-3	CASSPHWEGQYF	TGTGCCAGCAGCCCCCACTGGGAAGGGCAGTATTTT
TRBD1	TRBV2	.	TRBJ2-7	CASSGQGVGEQYF	TGTGCCAGCAGTGGGCAGGGGGTTGGCGAGCAGTACTTC
.	TRBV12-3/TRBV12-4	few	TRBJ2-2	CASSFRENTGELFF	TGTGCCAGCAGTTTCCGAGAGAACACCGGGGAGCTGTTTTTT
.	TRBV4-3	few	TRBJ2-3	CASSQVLQMGQYF	TGCGCCAGCAGCCAAGTCCTACAAATGGGGCAGTATTTT
TRBD1	TRBV6-6	many	TRBJ2-5	CASRNRGLETQYF	TGTGCCAGCCGGAACAGGGGTTTGGAGACCCAGTACTTC
TRBD1	TRBV6-5	.	TRBJ2-7	CASSPSGQGGQQYF	TGTGCCAGCAGCCCCTCGGGACAGGGTGGCCAGCAGTACTTC
.	TRBV21-1	.	TRBJ1-1	CASSLMDMNTEAFF	TGTGCCAGCAGCCTAATGGATATGAACACTGAAGCTTTCTTT
.	TRBV5-1	many	TRBJ2-5	CASGLPGQETQYF	TGCGCCAGCGGTCTTCCAGGCCAAGAGACCCAGTACTTC
TRBD1	TRBV4-1	many	TRBJ2-7	CASSQEPGTGSRYEQYF	TGCGCCAGCAGCCAAGAACCTGGGACAGGGTCTCGCTACGAGCAGTACTTC
.	TRBV7-9	many	TRBJ2-3	CASSFPGGDTQYF	TGTGCCAGCAGCTTTCCCGGGGGAGATACGCAGTATTTT
TRBD1	TRBV2	few	TRBJ1-1	CASSVNPGQGTTEAFF	TGTGCCAGCAGTGTTAACCCAGGACAGGGGACCACTGAAGCTTTCTTT
TRBD1	TRBV6-4	many	TRBJ1-4	CASSATGENEKLFF	TGTGCCAGCAGTGCGACAGGGGAGAACGAAAAACTGTTTTTT
TRBD2	TRBV20-1	many	TRBJ2-5	CSARSGERGPQETQYF	TGCAGTGCTAGATCCGGGGAGCGGGGGCCCCAAGAGACCCAGTACTTC
TRBD1	TRBV20-1	.	TRBJ2-5	CSAPGHRGYQETQYF	TGCAGTGCCCCTGGGCACAGGGGGTACCAAGAGACCCAGTACTTC
TRBD1	TRBV29-1	few	TRBJ2-7	CSVVDRGRVNEQYF	TGCAGCGTCGTGGACAGGGGGCGAGTAAACGAGCAGTACTTC
.	TRBV7-9	few	TRBJ2-7	CASSFEGVGSYEQYF	TGTGCCAGCAGCTTTGAAGGGGTCGGCTCCTACGAGCAGTACTTC
TRBD2	TRBV4-3	.	TRBJ2-1	CASSQVWSGGYNEQFF	TGCGCCAGCAGCCAAGTATGGAGCGGGGGATACAATGAGCAGTTCTTC
.	TRBV12-3/TRBV12-4	few	TRBJ2-7	CASSFLVAYEQYF	TGTGCCAGCAGTTTTTTGGTCGCCTACGAGCAGTACTTC
.	TRBV30	.	TRBJ2-7	CAWRGRTPYEQYF	TGTGCCTGGCGCGGACGGACTCCCTACGAGCAGTACTTC
.	TRBV12-3/TRBV12-4	.	TRBJ1-6	CASSLAAGHRNSPLHF	TGTGCCAGCAGTTTAGCCGCGGGGCATAGGAATTCACCCCTCCACTTT
.	TRBV18	few	TRBJ2-7	CASSPPLVSYEQYF	TGTGCCAGCTCACCACCTTTAGTCTCCTACGAGCAGTACTTC
TRBD2	TRBV20-1	few	TRBJ2-7	CSARALAGALREQYF	TGCAGTGCTAGGGCACTAGCGGGGGCCCTAAGAGAGCAGTACTTC
.	TRBV27	few	TRBJ2-2	CASSFGRRTRTGELFF	TGTGCCAGCAGTTTCGGGCGCCGTACGCGTACCGGGGAGCTGTTTTTT
TRBD1	TRBV27	.	TRBJ1-2	CASSLSPQGAGGYTF	TGTGCCAGCAGTTTATCCCCACAGGGGGCAGGAGGCTACACCTTC
.	TRBV5-4	few	TRBJ2-5	CASSTPQETQYF	TGTGCCAGCAGCACGCCGCAAGAGACCCAGTACTTC
.	TRBV29-1	many	TRBJ1-1	CSVLTGEAFF	TGCAGCGTCCTGACAGGCGAAGCTTTCTTT
.	TRBV11-2	many	TRBJ2-2	CASSPTESNTGELFF	TGTGCCAGCAGCCCGACAGAGTCGAACACCGGGGAGCTGTTTTTT
.	TRBV15	many	TRBJ1-5	CATSRDPGPNQPQHF	TGTGCCACCAGCAGAGATCCCGGACCCAATCAGCCCCAGCATTTT
.	TRBV29-1	few	TRBJ1-1	CSAVEGAWAFF	TGCAGCGCTGTGGAGGGAGCCTGGGCTTTCTTT
TRBD1	TRBV7-6	.	TRBJ1-1	CASSLRDRGNTEAFF	TGTGCCAGCAGCTTAAGGGACAGGGGCAACACTGAAGCTTTCTTT
TRBD2	TRBV11-3	few	TRBJ2-3	CASSPRRGGPTDTQYF	TGTGCCAGCAGCCCCCGGCGGGGGGGCCCGACAGATACGCAGTATTTT
.	TRBV7-2	many	TRBJ2-7	CASSLPSPEQYF	TGTGCCAGCAGCTTACCCTCTCCCGAGCAGTACTTC
TRBD2	TRBV20-1	few	TRBJ2-1	CSARTERGAYNEQFF	TGCAGTGCTAGAACAGAGCGGGGGGCCTACAATGAGCAGTTCTTC
.	TRBV7-3	.	TRBJ2-2	CASSLRGTGELFF	TGTGCCAGCAGCTTACGGGGGACCGGGGAGCTGTTTTTT
.	TRBV13	.	TRBJ2-3	CASSQTSRGIHTQYF	TGTGCCAGCAGCCAAACATCCCGGGGTATACATACGCAGTATTTT
.	TRBV12-3/TRBV12-4	many	TRBJ2-5	CASSLARGSQETQYF	TGTGCCAGCAGTTTAGCAAGAGGGTCGCAAGAGACCCAGTACTTC
.	TRBV4-3	few	TRBJ2-6	CASSPGRIAGANVLTF	TGCGCCAGCAGTCCGGGACGGATCGCTGGGGCCAACGTCCTGACTTTC
.	TRBV4-3	few	TRBJ1-2	CASSQEFRGSYGYTF	TGCGCCAGCAGCCAAGAATTCCGGGGCTCCTATGGCTACACCTTC
.	TRBV7-9	.	TRBJ1-6	CASSLEKGMGSYNSPLHF	TGTGCCAGCAGCTTGGAGAAGGGAATGGGCTCCTATAATTCACCCCTCCACTTT
TRBD1	TRBV20-1	.	TRBJ2-1	CSARDRVYYNEQFF	TGCAGTGCTAGGGACAGGGTATACTACAATGAGCAGTTCTTC
TRBD1	TRBV3-1	.	TRBJ1-1	CASSHGGGQTEAFF	TGTGCCAGCAGCCACGGAGGGGGCCAGACTGAAGCTTTCTTT
TRBD1	TRBV12-3/TRBV12-4	.	TRBJ2-7	CASSLWGQSYEQYF	TGTGCCAGCAGTTTATGGGGACAGTCCTACGAGCAGTACTTC
.	TRBV20-1	.	TRBJ2-4	CSAIRQGNIQYF	TGCAGTGCTATCCGCCAAGGGAACATTCAGTACTTC